Listed below are T cell receptor beta chains from one sample, sequenced in a study of Graves' ophthalmopathy and Graves' hyperthyroidism. Each CDR3 protein is one row after TCRdb ran MiXCR on the multiplex PCR reads. There are roughly 610,000 distinct CDR3 sequences in the sample; 22% occur only once, and approximately 6.5% lies in the top ten. Specimen: peripheral blood. The origin of the receptors is a woman younger than 35 with stable Graves' hyperthyroidism. Some clones in this sample may be carry-over from other donors' samples. The CDR3 runs from the conserved cysteine through the conserved F or W. D genes are given only for firm matches. Some rows have no size entry. The others give once, few or many, or a class for an expanded clone.

D	V	J	size	CDR3	DNA
NA	TRBV12-3/TRBV12-4	TRBJ1-1	many	CASSWASLNTEAFF	TGTGCCAGCAGTTGGGCTTCTTTGAACACTGAAGCTTTCTTT
NA	TRBV11-2	TRBJ2-7	NA	CASRHTTGKGYEQYF	TGTGCCAGCAGGCATACCACAGGGAAGGGCTACGAGCAGTACTTC
NA	TRBV12-5	TRBJ1-2	many	CASGLVAGRGYTF	TGTGCTAGTGGTTTGGTAGCCGGTCGTGGCTACACCTTC
NA	TRBV7-8	TRBJ2-5	NA	CASSPLGPETQYF	TGTGCCAGCAGCCCGCTAGGGCCAGAGACCCAGTACTTC
NA	TRBV12-3/TRBV12-4	TRBJ2-7	many	CASVGGNEQYF	TGTGCCAGCGTAGGGGGGAACGAGCAGTACTTC
TRBD1	TRBV7-8	TRBJ1-1	NA	CASSRQQGYTEAFF	TGTGCCAGCAGCAGGCAACAGGGGTATACTGAAGCTTTCTTT
TRBD1	TRBV6-1	TRBJ2-7	many	CASSKGQGRSEQYF	TGTGCCAGCAGTAAGGGACAGGGGCGTTCCGAGCAGTACTTC
NA	TRBV6-5	TRBJ2-5	many	CASSYPGGETQCF	TGTGCCAGCAGTTACCCAGGGGGGGAGACCCAGTGCTTC
NA	TRBV20-1	TRBJ2-7	many	CSASITGGSYEQYF	TGCAGTGCTAGCATTACAGGCGGCTCCTACGAGCAGTACTTC
NA	TRBV18	TRBJ1-5	few	CASSPMAEDSSNQPQHF	TGTGCCAGCTCACCGATGGCGGAAGATTCGAGCAATCAGCCCCAGCATTTT
NA	TRBV24-1	TRBJ1-2	many	CATSDPPGRKNVGYTF	TGTGCCACCAGTGACCCACCGGGCCGAAAAAACGTGGGCTACACCTTC
NA	TRBV12-3/TRBV12-4	TRBJ1-2	many	CASRTGEMRGYTF	TGTGCCAGCAGAACCGGAGAGATGAGGGGCTACACCTTC
NA	TRBV28	TRBJ1-2	NA	CVCSLAAVQQGYGYTF	TGTGTCTGCAGTTTAGCGGCAGTGCAACAAGGGTATGGCTACACCTTC
NA	TRBV19	TRBJ1-2	many	CASRDTLGPGQGYTF	TGTGCCAGTAGAGACACCTTGGGACCGGGGCAGGGCTACACCTTC
NA	TRBV6-1	TRBJ1-2	many	CASSEENGGLGYTF	TGTGCCAGCAGTGAAGAGAATGGGGGGCTTGGCTACACCTTC
TRBD1	TRBV6-5	TRBJ2-4	many	CASSRDSLAKNIQYF	TGTGCCAGCAGTAGGGACAGCCTAGCCAAAAACATTCAGTACTTC
TRBD1	TRBV11-2	TRBJ2-5	few	CASSLVASTGQNRETQYF	TGTGCCAGCAGCTTAGTAGCCTCTACGGGACAGAATAGGGAGACCCAGTACTTC
NA	TRBV7-2	TRBJ2-7	many	CASSRSASYEQYF	TGCGCCAGCAGCCGTAGTGCCTCCTACGAGCAGTACTTC
NA	TRBV7-9	TRBJ2-5	many	CASSSEIQETQYF	TGTGCCAGCAGCTCAGAGATCCAAGAGACCCAGTACTTC
NA	TRBV2	TRBJ2-5	many	CASSRQGGETQYF	TGTGCCAGCAGCCGACAGGGAGGAGAGACCCAGTACTTC
NA	TRBV12-3/TRBV12-4	TRBJ1-5	many	CASSLTGGQPQHF	TGTGCCAGCAGTTTAACGGGAGGCCAGCCCCAGCATTTT
TRBD2	TRBV6-1	TRBJ2-7	many	CASSATSGGADNYEQYF	TGTGCCAGCAGTGCGACTAGCGGGGGGGCTGATAACTACGAGCAGTACTTC
NA	TRBV6-5	TRBJ2-6	NA	CASSYSAPSRGANVLTF	TGTGCCAGCAGTTACTCGGCGCCGAGTAGGGGGGCCAACGTCCTGACTTTC
NA	TRBV7-6	TRBJ1-3	NA	CASSPVGGGNTIYF	TGTGCCAGCAGCCCTGTCGGTGGTGGAAACACCATATATTTT
NA	TRBV12-3/TRBV12-4	TRBJ1-3	few	CASTSWVDSGNTIYF	TGTGCCAGCACTTCGTGGGTGGACTCTGGAAACACCATATATTTT
NA	TRBV19	TRBJ1-1	many	CASRYGGVTEAFF	TGTGCCAGCAGATACGGGGGGGTCACTGAAGCTTTCTTT
NA	TRBV2	TRBJ1-5	few	CASSPREMSNQPQHF	TGTGCCAGCAGCCCCAGGGAAATGAGCAATCAGCCCCAGCATTTT
TRBD1	TRBV2	TRBJ1-5	NA	CASSRSQGIGNQPQHF	TGTGCCAGCAGTCGATCACAGGGGATAGGCAATCAGCCCCAGCATTTT
NA	TRBV11-2	TRBJ1-1	NA	CASSLGLEGTRAFF	TGTGCCAGCAGCTTAGGTTTAGAAGGGACAAGAGCTTTCTTT
NA	TRBV6-1	TRBJ1-1	many	CASKRSRWDTEAFF	TGTGCCAGCAAAAGATCCAGGTGGGACACTGAAGCTTTCTTT
NA	TRBV28	TRBJ1-1	NA	CASSTGWGRLSTEAFF	TGTGCCAGCAGTACAGGTTGGGGGAGATTGAGCACTGAAGCTTTCTTT
TRBD1	TRBV12-3/TRBV12-4	TRBJ2-7	NA	CASSLSGTGFLEQYF	TGTGCCAGCAGTTTAAGTGGGACAGGATTTTTAGAGCAGTACTTC
TRBD1	TRBV12-3/TRBV12-4	TRBJ2-7	NA	CASSFQGAKSYEQYF	TGTGCCAGCAGTTTTCAGGGGGCGAAGAGCTACGAGCAGTACTTC
NA	TRBV19	TRBJ1-1	few	CASSMVGDPPTTEAFF	TGTGCCAGTAGTATGGTAGGGGATCCTCCGACAACTGAAGCTTTCTTT
NA	TRBV20-1	TRBJ1-2	NA	CSARWPLGPGRYGYTF	TGCAGTGCCCGGTGGCCATTGGGGCCAGGGAGGTATGGCTACACCTTC
NA	TRBV6-5	TRBJ2-7	NA	CASSYQGGEYF	TGTGCCAGCAGTTACCAAGGCGGGGAGTACTTC
NA	TRBV7-2	TRBJ1-2	few	CASSRDRYGYTF	TGTGCCAGCAGTCGGGACCGGTATGGCTACACCTTC
NA	TRBV28	TRBJ1-1	many	CASLTRGARTEAFF	TGTGCCAGCCTCACCCGGGGGGCGCGAACTGAAGCTTTCTTT
TRBD1	TRBV30	TRBJ1-6	many	CAWKQGTRNSPLHF	TGTGCCTGGAAACAGGGGACAAGAAATTCACCCCTCCACTTT
TRBD1	TRBV12-5	TRBJ1-5	many	CASGLVVGQGLNQPQHF	TGTGCTAGTGGTTTGGTAGTTGGACAGGGTCTCAATCAGCCCCAGCATTTT
TRBD2	TRBV5-6	TRBJ2-5	NA	CASSLVAGVVETQYF	TGTGCCAGCAGCTTGGTGGCGGGAGTGGTAGAGACCCAGTACTTC
TRBD2	TRBV12-3/TRBV12-4	TRBJ2-7	NA	CASSPGLANTEQYF	TGTGCCAGCAGTCCGGGACTAGCGAATACCGAGCAGTACTTC
NA	TRBV12-3/TRBV12-4	TRBJ2-5	NA	CASKPGVQETQYF	TGTGCCAGCAAGCCGGGGGTCCAAGAGACCCAGTACTTC
NA	TRBV7-3	TRBJ2-5	many	CASSRTGTGSETQYF	TGTGCCAGCAGTCGTACCGGGACTGGCTCAGAGACCCAGTACTTC
TRBD2	TRBV13	TRBJ2-2	many	CASSLGGRATGELFF	TGTGCCAGCAGCTTAGGCGGGAGGGCCACCGGGGAGCTGTTTTTT
NA	TRBV2	TRBJ2-4	many	CASSEGDTNIQYF	TGTGCCAGCAGTGAAGGGGACACAAACATTCAGTACTTC
NA	TRBV7-9	TRBJ1-1	many	CASSLVTGFAEAFF	TGTGCCAGCAGCTTAGTCACGGGGTTCGCTGAAGCTTTCTTT
NA	TRBV6-5	TRBJ1-2	NA	CASSTGVNYGYTF	TGTGCCAGCAGTACGGGAGTTAACTATGGCTACACCTTC
NA	TRBV5-1	TRBJ2-2	few	CASSLGTLTGELFF	TGCGCCAGCAGCTTGGGGACACTCACCGGGGAGCTGTTTTTT
NA	TRBV7-9	TRBJ2-7	many	CASSLVAVSSYEQYF	TGTGCCAGCAGCTTAGTAGCGGTCAGCTCCTACGAGCAGTACTTC
NA	TRBV18	TRBJ1-1	many	CASSSMHLGTAFF	TGTGCCAGCTCATCGATGCACTTGGGGACAGCTTTCTTT
TRBD1	TRBV6-1	TRBJ2-7	few	CASSDPGQGLDF	TGTGCCAGCAGTGATCCGGGACAGGGCCTTGACTTC
TRBD2	TRBV10-1	TRBJ2-7	few	CASRASGASGSEQYF	TGCGCCAGCAGGGCATCTGGGGCTAGCGGGAGTGAGCAGTACTTC
NA	TRBV2	TRBJ2-7	many	CASKSPGAYEQYF	TGTGCCAGCAAATCCCCGGGAGCATACGAGCAGTACTTC
NA	TRBV20-1	TRBJ2-7	many	CSARDQGLGAYEQYF	TGCAGTGCTAGAGATCAAGGACTCGGTGCCTACGAGCAGTACTTC
NA	TRBV4-1	TRBJ1-3	NA	CASSQGTRSGNTIYF	TGCGCCAGCAGCCAAGGAACTCGGTCGGGAAACACCATATATTTT
TRBD1	TRBV7-9	TRBJ1-3	many	CASSLDRGSGNTIYF	TGTGCCAGCAGCCTTGACAGGGGTTCTGGAAACACCATATATTTT
TRBD2	TRBV30	TRBJ2-7	many	CAWGESGAGGNEQYF	TGTGCCTGGGGCGAGTCAGGAGCGGGAGGCAACGAGCAGTACTTC
NA	TRBV7-9	TRBJ1-1	NA	CASSLSTGAFF	TGTGCCAGCAGCTTAAGTACTGGGGCTTTCTTT
NA	TRBV20-1	TRBJ1-1	many	CSARGGSADTEAFF	TGCAGTGCTAGGGGGGGGTCCGCGGACACTGAAGCTTTCTTT